The clone carrying this T cell receptor (beta chain) showed up just once. Its specificity is unknown. V lost 4 bases, J lost 4 bases, and 6 bases stayed unmatched. Germline-derived CDR1 and CDR2 are SGHKS and YYEKEE (reference sequence). CDR3 length equals 17 residues. Method: immunoSEQ multiplex PCR; TCRdb's copy keeps in-frame clones and lacks some. The table lists approximately 22,000 clones, over 70% of them singletons. As for time point: baseline pretreatment blood. Treatment here: 15 Gy SBRT to primary tumor, nephrectomy 4 weeks later. After SBRT, blood was collected at 2 and 4 weeks, plus baseline. This renal cell carcinoma was of the clear cell type. These data belong to a study of radiation and T cells in renal cell carcinoma. Whole-study findings and limits: Without pretreatment biopsies, baseline tumor clonotype presence was undetermined. In blood, top tumor clones expanded by 2 weeks, shrinking by 4.

V usage is TRBV5-5 and J usage is TRBJ2-2; 14 bases map to TRBD2. The clonotype comes from a man in his fifties or sixties with renal cell carcinoma. The sequencing here drew on blood, taken from a patient whose treatment included radiotherapy and nephrectomy. The chain's CDR3 is CASSQAGLAGATGELFF. In DNA form, the CDR3 reads TGTGCCAGCAGCCAAGCGGGACTAGCGGGAGCCACCGGGGAGCTGTTTTTT.